This T cell receptor (beta chain) stems from a study of blood T cell repertoires in COVID-19. Original methodology: Reference gene primer amplification gave nucleated cell count estimates. Sequencing was performed with immunoSEQ multiplex PCR; in TCRdb, only in-frame clones are kept and a portion is missing. V, J and clone size reflect that table, while D and trimming were determined from the DNA. The sample shows some 70,000 clones, 65% to 90% of them seen only once. V dropped 1 base and J dropped 2 bases, with 15 bases sitting between them. This CDR3 contains 16 residues. Germline V gene lookup returns CDR1 SGHAT and CDR2 FQNNGV. This clone was seen only a few times.

The sample comprised peripheral blood. The clonotype comes from an older man with acute or convalescent COVID-19. The J gene is TRBJ2-7, the V gene TRBV11-2; weak D call: TRBD1 (6 bases). CDR3 in DNA: TGTGCCAGCAGCTTAGTTACGGGACACCGGCCCTACGAGCAGTACTTC. Residues: CASSLVTGHRPYEQYF.